This T cell receptor beta chain was recovered during a study of blood T cell repertoires in COVID-19. Across the whole study: The United States, Italy and Spain supplied acute and convalescent COVID-19 samples.

Sequenced by immunoSEQ multiplex PCR; TCRdb stores in-frame clones only, minus some. Of about 130,000 clones in the sample, roughly nine tenths were seen once. The TCR sequence derives from a woman in her 70s with COVID-19, enrolled during active disease. Sequenced sample: peripheral blood.

The CDR3 sequence is CASHKQGAQVHTFF. As DNA, the CDR3 is TGTGCCAGCCATAAACAGGGGGCGCAGGTTCATACTTTCTTT. The rearrangement joins TRBV2 to TRBJ1-1; 9 bases are shared with TRBD1. The trim removed 8 bases at V and 12 bases at J, leaving 16 bases unmatched. Germline V gene data show CDR1 as SNHLY and CDR2 as FYNNEI. The CDR3 is 14 amino acids.